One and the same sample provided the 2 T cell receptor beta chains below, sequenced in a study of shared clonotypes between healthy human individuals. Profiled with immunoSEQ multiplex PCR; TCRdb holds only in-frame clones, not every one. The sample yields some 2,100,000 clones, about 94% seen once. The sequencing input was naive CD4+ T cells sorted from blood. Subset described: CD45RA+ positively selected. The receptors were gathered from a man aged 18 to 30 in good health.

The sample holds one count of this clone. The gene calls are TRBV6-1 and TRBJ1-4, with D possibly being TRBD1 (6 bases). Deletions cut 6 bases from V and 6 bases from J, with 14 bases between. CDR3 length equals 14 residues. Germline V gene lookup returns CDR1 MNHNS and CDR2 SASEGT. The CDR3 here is CASRARGLYEKLFF. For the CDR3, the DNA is TGTGCCAGCAGGGCCAGGGGCTTGTATGAAAAACTGTTTTTT.

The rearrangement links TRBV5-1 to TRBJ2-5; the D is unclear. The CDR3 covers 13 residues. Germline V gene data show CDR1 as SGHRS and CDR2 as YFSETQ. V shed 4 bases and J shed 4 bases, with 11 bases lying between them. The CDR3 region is CASSPDGRETQYF. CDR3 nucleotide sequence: TGCGCCAGCAGCCCGGACGGGCGAGAGACCCAGTACTTC.